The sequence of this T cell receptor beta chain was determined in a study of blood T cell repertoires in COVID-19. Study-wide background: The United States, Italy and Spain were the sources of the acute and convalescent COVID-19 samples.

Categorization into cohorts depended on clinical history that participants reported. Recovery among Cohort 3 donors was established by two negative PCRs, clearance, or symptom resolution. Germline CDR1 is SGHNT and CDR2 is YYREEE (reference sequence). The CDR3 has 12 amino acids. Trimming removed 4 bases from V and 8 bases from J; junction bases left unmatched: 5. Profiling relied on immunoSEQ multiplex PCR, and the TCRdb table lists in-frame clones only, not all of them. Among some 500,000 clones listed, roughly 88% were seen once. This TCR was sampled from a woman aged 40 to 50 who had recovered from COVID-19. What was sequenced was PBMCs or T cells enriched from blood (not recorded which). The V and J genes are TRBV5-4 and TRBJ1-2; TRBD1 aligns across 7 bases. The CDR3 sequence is CASSIWDSGYTF. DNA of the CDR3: TGTGCCAGCAGCATCTGGGACAGCGGCTACACCTTC.